The rows below give T cell receptor beta chains drawn from one sample of a study of blood T cell repertoires in COVID-19. Sequenced by immunoSEQ multiplex PCR; TCRdb stores in-frame clones only, minus some. The sample consists of some 250,000 clones, 75% to 85% of them appearing once. What was sequenced was peripheral blood. These receptors all stem from a woman over 75 with COVID-19, enrolled during active disease. The CDR3 runs from the conserved cysteine through the conserved F or W. A D gene is named only where the DNA matches it firmly. Rows may omit the clone size; those that give it use once, few, many or a size class.

CDR3 protein	CDR3 DNA	V gene	J gene	D gene	clone size
CASSPGQRANYGYTF	TGCGCCAGCAGCCCGGGACAGAGAGCTAACTATGGCTACACCTTC	TRBV5-1	TRBJ1-2	TRBD1	NA
CAWSVVRGTEAFF	TGTGCCTGGAGTGTTGTACGCGGCACTGAAGCTTTCTTT	TRBV30	TRBJ1-1	NA	NA
CASTFSGTKKETQYF	TGTGCCAGTACATTCTCCGGGACAAAAAAAGAGACCCAGTACTTC	TRBV19	TRBJ2-5	NA	NA
CASSLVVNGELFF	TGCGCCAGCAGCTTGGTTGTTAACGGGGAGCTGTTTTTT	TRBV5-1	TRBJ2-2	NA	NA
CASSLVPGGAGFSYNEQFF	TGCGCCAGCAGCTTGGTCCCGGGAGGGGCGGGGTTTTCCTACAATGAGCAGTTCTTC	TRBV5-1	TRBJ2-1	TRBD2	NA
CASSLVSGYNEQFF	TGTGCCAGCAGTCTGGTTAGCGGCTACAATGAGCAGTTCTTC	TRBV3-1/TRBV3-2	TRBJ2-1	NA	NA
CASSSTVAKNIQYF	TGTGCCAGCAGCTCGACAGTGGCCAAAAACATTCAGTACTTC	TRBV11-2	TRBJ2-4	NA	NA
CASSPGAGGAWGYTF	TGTGCCAGCTCACCAGGGGCAGGGGGCGCCTGGGGCTACACCTTC	TRBV18	TRBJ1-2	TRBD1	NA
CASSLSRGTGVGEQFF	TGTGCCAGCAGTTTATCGAGAGGCACAGGGGTCGGTGAGCAGTTCTTC	TRBV27	TRBJ2-1	TRBD1	NA
CASSSRDWGTYEQYF	TGTGCCAGCAGCTCCCGGGACTGGGGGACCTACGAGCAGTACTTC	TRBV7-9	TRBJ2-7	NA	NA
CASSPLDRGVMNTEAFF	TGTGCCAGCAGCCCGCTGGACAGGGGGGTCATGAACACTGAAGCTTTCTTT	TRBV5-4	TRBJ1-1	TRBD1	NA
CASSRQGSNQPQHF	TGTGCCAGCTCGCGACAGGGGAGCAATCAGCCCCAGCATTTT	TRBV18	TRBJ1-5	TRBD1	NA
CASTREARAGTEAFF	TGTGCCAGTACCCGGGAGGCCCGGGCAGGGACTGAAGCTTTCTTT	TRBV19	TRBJ1-1	NA	NA
CASSSGATVNYGYTF	TGCGCCAGCAGCTCAGGGGCCACCGTTAACTATGGCTACACCTTC	TRBV5-1	TRBJ1-2	NA	NA
CASSRTSGSSEQFF	TGTGCCAGCAGCCGGACTAGCGGGAGTAGTGAGCAGTTCTTC	TRBV7-3	TRBJ2-1	TRBD2	once
CASSGQRAGANVLTF	TGTGCCAGCAGCGGGCAGAGGGCTGGGGCCAACGTCCTGACTTTC	TRBV9	TRBJ2-6	NA	few
CASSPVGPLGTEAFF	TGTGCCAGCAGCCCAGTGGGGCCCTTGGGCACTGAAGCTTTCTTT	TRBV14	TRBJ1-1	NA	once
CASSLSTGFGGELFF	TGTGCCAGCAGTTTATCGACAGGGTTCGGCGGGGAGCTGTTTTTT	TRBV27	TRBJ2-2	TRBD1	NA
CASSLAQEDSGYTF	TGTGCCAGCTCACTGGCGCAGGAGGATTCCGGCTACACCTTC	TRBV18	TRBJ1-2	NA	NA
CASTWRGDYGYTF	TGTGCCAGCACCTGGCGGGGGGACTATGGCTACACCTTC	TRBV28	TRBJ1-2	NA	few
CASSDVSGSWQPQHF	TGTGCCAGCAGTGATGTTTCGGGGTCGTGGCAGCCCCAGCATTTT	TRBV2	TRBJ1-5	NA	once
CASSRDSSNQPQHF	TGTGCCAGCAGCCGGGACAGTAGCAATCAGCCCCAGCATTTT	TRBV7-2	TRBJ1-5	TRBD1	NA
CASSLVDSNYGYTF	TGTGCCAGCAGCTTGGTGGACAGTAACTATGGCTACACCTTC	TRBV5-6	TRBJ1-2	NA	NA
CASSVGGNTEAFF	TGTGCCAGTAGTGTAGGAGGGAACACTGAAGCTTTCTTT	TRBV19	TRBJ1-1	NA	NA
CASSYSVGRGETQYF	TGTGCCAGCAGTTACTCGGTGGGCAGGGGAGAGACCCAGTACTTC	TRBV6-5	TRBJ2-5	NA	once
CASSERGEKLFF	TGTGCCAGCAGTGAAAGGGGGGAAAAACTGTTTTTT	TRBV25-1	TRBJ1-4	NA	NA
CASSFIRGGGRTEAFF	TGTGCCAGCAGCTTTATCCGAGGGGGCGGGAGGACTGAAGCTTTCTTT	TRBV7-9	TRBJ1-1	TRBD1	many
CASRGRSVEQYF	TGTGCCAGCAGGGGGAGGAGTGTCGAGCAGTACTTC	TRBV7-3	TRBJ2-7	NA	few
CAWHRQVGTEAFF	TGTGCCTGGCATAGACAGGTCGGGACTGAAGCTTTCTTT	TRBV30	TRBJ1-1	NA	NA
CASSPEGGRQYF	TGTGCCAGCTCACCGGAGGGAGGGAGGCAGTACTTC	TRBV18	TRBJ2-7	TRBD2	NA
CASSRSGARGEKLFF	TGTGCCAGCAGCCGCTCAGGGGCTAGAGGTGAAAAACTGTTTTTT	TRBV3-1/TRBV3-2	TRBJ1-4	NA	NA
CASSQSLNLYNEQFF	TGTGCCAGCAGCCAATCCCTTAATCTGTACAATGAGCAGTTCTTC	TRBV4-2	TRBJ2-1	NA	NA
CASSLVGQGATDTQYF	TGCGCCAGCAGCTTGGTGGGACAGGGGGCCACAGATACGCAGTATTTT	TRBV5-1	TRBJ2-3	TRBD1	NA
CASSLRGAGANVLTF	TGTGCCAGCAGCCTACGGGGGGCCGGGGCCAACGTCCTGACTTTC	TRBV28	TRBJ2-6	NA	NA
CAISPDSRGNQPQHF	TGTGCCATCAGCCCCGACAGTAGGGGCAATCAGCCCCAGCATTTT	TRBV10-3	TRBJ1-5	NA	NA
CASSLREETQYF	TGTGCCAGCAGCTTACGGGAGGAGACCCAGTACTTC	TRBV11-2	TRBJ2-5	NA	NA
CASSPMQGSDTQYF	TGTGCCAGCAGCCCAATGCAGGGTTCAGATACGCAGTATTTT	TRBV3-1/TRBV3-2	TRBJ2-3	NA	NA
CASSESGGTEAFF	TGCGCCAGCAGTGAAAGCGGAGGGACTGAAGCTTTCTTT	TRBV10-2	TRBJ1-1	NA	NA
CASRAGGDEKLFF	TGTGCCAGCAGGGCGGGTGGAGATGAAAAACTGTTTTTT	TRBV2	TRBJ1-4	NA	NA
CASSVVQGQTDTQYF	TGTGCCAGCAGCGTAGTACAGGGCCAAACAGATACGCAGTATTTT	TRBV9	TRBJ2-3	NA	NA
CASTMTGGDTEAFF	TGCGCCAGCACTATGACAGGGGGGGACACTGAAGCTTTCTTT	TRBV5-1	TRBJ1-1	TRBD1	once
CAISSSGGEVETQYF	TGTGCCATCAGTTCTAGCGGGGGGGAGGTGGAGACCCAGTACTTC	TRBV10-3	TRBJ2-5	TRBD2	NA
CASTDRARGGNQPQHF	TGTGCCAGTACCGATCGGGCCAGGGGGGGCAATCAGCCCCAGCATTTT	TRBV19	TRBJ1-5	TRBD1	NA
CASSLTSGSTETQYF	TGTGCCAGCAGCTTGACTAGCGGGAGTACAGAGACCCAGTACTTC	TRBV5-4	TRBJ2-5	TRBD2	NA
CASRGAGTYEQYF	TGTGCCAGCAGAGGAGCAGGGACCTACGAGCAGTACTTC	TRBV25-1	TRBJ2-7	NA	NA